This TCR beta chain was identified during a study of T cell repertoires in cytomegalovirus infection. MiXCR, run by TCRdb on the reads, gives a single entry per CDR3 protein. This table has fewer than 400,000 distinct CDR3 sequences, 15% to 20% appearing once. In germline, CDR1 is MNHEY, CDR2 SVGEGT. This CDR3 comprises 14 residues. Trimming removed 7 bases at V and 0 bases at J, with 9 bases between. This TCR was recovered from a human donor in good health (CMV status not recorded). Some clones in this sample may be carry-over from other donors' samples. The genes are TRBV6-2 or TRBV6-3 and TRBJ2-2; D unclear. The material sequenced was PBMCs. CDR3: CASTQAPNTGELFF. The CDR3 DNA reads TGTGCCAGCACCCAGGCCCCGAACACCGGGGAGCTGTTTTTT.